The 9 T cell receptor beta chains given below trace back to one sample, sequenced in a study of cytomegalovirus exposure and HLA in healthy donors. Researchers ran the PCR with 60 Vbeta and 13 Jbeta primers. Profiling relied on immunoSEQ multiplex PCR, and the TCRdb table lists in-frame clones only, not all of them. There are roughly 93,000 clones in the sample; approximately 74% occur only once, and 1.5% to 2% lies in the top ten. The sequenced sample consisted of PBMCs. These receptors all stem from a male donor in good health and CMV-seronegative.

The chain combines TRBV4-1 with TRBJ1-1; TRBD1 might be the D (5 bases). The CDR3 length is 13 residues. V was clipped by 5 bases and J by 1 base, with 8 bases between them. Germline loops: CDR1 MGHRA, CDR2 YSYEKL. The CDR3 protein is CASSAQGNTEAFF. CDR3 DNA: TGCGCCAGCAGCGCGCAGGGGAACACTGAAGCTTTCTTT.

CDR3 DNA sequence: TGTGCCAGCTCACCACTACTAGCGGGGAACACCGGGGAGCTGTTTTTT. Residues: CASSPLLAGNTGELFF. The gene calls are TRBV18 and TRBJ2-2, with 9 bases aligning to TRBD2. Germline CDR1 and CDR2: KGHSH and LQKENI. V was pared by 1 base and J by 1 base, with 1 base of the junction left unmatched. The CDR3 spans 16 residues.

This chain connects TRBV2 to TRBJ2-7, with a tentative D call TRBD1 (8 bases). The germline V gene has CDR1 SNHLY and CDR2 FYNNEI. V was trimmed by 3 bases and J by 0 bases, leaving 15 bases between them. The CDR3 runs 16 residues. The CDR3 region is CASSDTGGGASYEQYF. The CDR3 nucleotides are TGTGCCAGCAGTGACACAGGGGGGGGAGCCTCCTACGAGCAGTACTTC.

CDR3 bases: TGTGCCACCAGCAGAGGAGGGACAGGGGGTATGGAGACCCAGTACTTC. Amino acids: CATSRGGTGGMETQYF. The chain carries TRBV15 and TRBJ2-5, with 11 bases that match TRBD1. The V gene's germline CDR1 is LNHNV and CDR2 YYDKDF (reference sequence). CDR3 length: 16 amino acids. Trimming took 1 base from V and 5 from J; bases not matched to a gene: 6.

This clone was recorded a few times. The rearrangement uses TRBV28 and TRBJ2-7; D is possibly TRBD1 (6 bases). V lost 7 bases to trimming and J lost 1 base, with 8 bases between them. The CDR3 is 12 amino acids. Germline CDR1 and CDR2: MDHEN and SYDVKM. DNA of the CDR3: TGTGCCAGCAACAGGGAATCCTACGAGCAGTACTTC. This gives the protein CASNRESYEQYF.

In its sample, this clone is medium-sized (0.01 to 0.1%). The chain uses TRBV4-1 and TRBJ2-3; D is perhaps TRBD2 (6 bases). The ends were cut back, 0 bases at V and 4 bases at J, with 20 bases in the middle. CDR1 is MGHRA and CDR2 is YSYEKL in the germline V gene. The CDR3 is made up of 18 amino acids. CDR3 protein: CASSQDPATSRWADTQYF. Written as DNA, the CDR3 is TGCGCCAGCAGCCAAGATCCCGCTACTAGCCGGTGGGCAGATACGCAGTATTTT.

In its sample, this clone was seen a few times. V usage is TRBV29-1 and J usage is TRBJ2-7; 10 bases fit TRBD1. This CDR3 comprises 13 residues. V was pared by 2 bases and J by 6 bases, with 4 bases of the junction left unmatched. Germline assignment: CDR1 SQVTM and CDR2 ANQGSEA. This chain's CDR3 is CSVERDRGGEQYF. As DNA, the CDR3 is TGCAGCGTTGAAAGGGACAGGGGAGGCGAGCAGTACTTC.

The genes are TRBV13 and TRBJ2-2; 7 bases fit TRBD1. V lost 3 bases and J lost 2; bases outside the gene matches: 3. Germline V gene data show CDR1 as PRHDT and CDR2 as FYEKMQ (reference sequence). This CDR3 spans 15 amino acids. For the CDR3, the DNA is TGTGCCAGCAGCTTTGGGACAGCAAACACCGGGGAGCTGTTTTTT. It encodes CASSFGTANTGELFF.

The chain couples TRBV11-1 to TRBJ2-7, with a possible D match to TRBD1 (6 bases). CDR1 SGHAT and CDR2 FQDESV come from the germline V gene (reference sequence). This CDR3 has 17 amino acids. The V gene lost 5 bases and the J gene lost 0 bases, with 20 bases spanning the gap. The CDR3 region is CASSTLLGTLHSYEQYF. The CDR3 nucleotides read TGTGCCAGCAGCACTCTTCTCGGGACACTCCACTCCTACGAGCAGTACTTC.